Included here is one TCR beta chain sequence, with context. This specimen includes other DNA sequences encoding the same CDR3. This table comes from immunoSEQ multiplex PCR, and its TCRdb copy is limited to in-frame clones, with some not included. The data contain 26,000 or so clones, approximately 94% of them seen just once; the ten biggest clones take up approximately 1.5%. This entry belongs to a study of T cell clonotyping in hematopoietic cell transplantation. The V end lost 3 bases, the J end lost 1 base, and 10 bases lay between the germline ends. Germline-derived CDR1 and CDR2 are MNHEY and SMNVEV (reference sequence). The CDR3 is 15 amino acids.

The clonotype originates from a man aged 45-65 years in good health. Some clones in this sample may be carry-over from other donors' samples. The sequenced sample consisted of peripheral blood mononuclear cells. The V call is TRBV27, the J call TRBJ1-5; no definite D call. This CDR3 reads CASSFGGGSNQPQHF. In DNA, the CDR3 is TGTGCCAGCAGTTTTGGAGGAGGCAGCAATCAGCCCCAGCATTTT.